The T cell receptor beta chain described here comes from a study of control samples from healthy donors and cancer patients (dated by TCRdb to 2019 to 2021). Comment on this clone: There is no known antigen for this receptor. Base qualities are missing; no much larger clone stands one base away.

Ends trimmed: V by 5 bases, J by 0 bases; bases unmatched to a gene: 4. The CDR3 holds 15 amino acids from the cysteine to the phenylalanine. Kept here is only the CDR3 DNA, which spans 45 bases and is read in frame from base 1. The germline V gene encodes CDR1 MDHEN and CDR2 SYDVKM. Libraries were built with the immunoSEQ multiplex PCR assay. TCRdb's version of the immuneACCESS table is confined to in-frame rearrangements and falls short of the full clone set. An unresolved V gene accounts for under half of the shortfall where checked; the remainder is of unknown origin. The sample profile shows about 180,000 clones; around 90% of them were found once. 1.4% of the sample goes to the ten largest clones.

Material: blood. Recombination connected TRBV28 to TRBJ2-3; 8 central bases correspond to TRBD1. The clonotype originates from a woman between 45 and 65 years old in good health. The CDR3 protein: CASSTNRGSTDTQYF. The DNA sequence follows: TGTGCCAGCAGTACAAACAGGGGGAGCACAGATACGCAGTATTTT. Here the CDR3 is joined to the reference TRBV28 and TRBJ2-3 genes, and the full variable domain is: DVKVTQSSRYLVKRTGEKVFLECVQDMDHENMFWYRQDPGLGLRLIYFSYDVKMKEKGDIPEGYSVSREKKERFSLILESASTNQTSMYLCASSTNRGSTDTQYFGPGTRLTVL.